The 4 T cell receptor beta chains given below trace back to one sample, sequenced in a study of T cell responses to AZD1222 COVID-19 vaccine. Data came from immunoSEQ multiplex PCR; TCRdb stores just in-frame clones and leaves some out. The repertoire includes some 140,000 clones, around 89% of them detected once, and roughly 2.9% sits in the top ten. The sample here was peripheral blood, taken on day 0 of AZD1222 vaccination. The receptor source for this set is an adult in good health.

The gene calls are TRBV6-5 and TRBJ1-5, with D tentatively TRBD1 (6 bases). With 8 bases removed from V and 3 bases from J, the gap between germline ends came to 11 bases. Per germline, CDR1 MNHEY and CDR2 SVGAGI. The CDR3 has 13 residues. The CDR3 sequence: CASSGQLNQPQHF. The CDR3, as DNA: TGTGCCAGCTCCGGACAGCTCAATCAGCCCCAGCATTTT.

The chain carries TRBV11-2 and TRBJ1-2; perhaps TRBD1 as D (5 bases). The germline V gene has CDR1 SGHAT and CDR2 FQNNGV. CDR3 length equals 18 residues. The V end was cut by 1 base, the J end by 4 bases, with 22 bases between. CDR3 region: CASSLGRSGTILGYGYTF. The DNA for the CDR3 is TGTGCCAGCAGCTTAGGTCGATCCGGGACTATCCTAGGCTATGGCTACACCTTC.

The CDR3 loop reads CASSFGRGNYGYTF. The CDR3 DNA is TGTGCCAGCAGCTTTGGAAGGGGAAACTATGGCTACACCTTC. The rearrangement links TRBV5-8 to TRBJ1-2; D possibly corresponds to TRBD1 (5 bases). The V gene lost 2 bases and the J gene lost 2 bases, with 10 bases spanning the gap. This CDR3 comprises 14 residues. Germline loops: CDR1 SGHTS, CDR2 YDEGEE.

CDR3 region: CASSLGPRGAEAFF. The CDR3 DNA reads as TGCGCCAGCAGCTTAGGCCCGCGGGGGGCTGAAGCTTTCTTT. The chain carries TRBV5-1 and TRBJ1-1; D might be TRBD1 (5 bases). In germline, CDR1 is SGHRS, CDR2 YFSETQ. The CDR3 extends over 14 amino acids. With 2 bases removed from V and 6 bases from J, the gap between germline ends came to 14 bases.